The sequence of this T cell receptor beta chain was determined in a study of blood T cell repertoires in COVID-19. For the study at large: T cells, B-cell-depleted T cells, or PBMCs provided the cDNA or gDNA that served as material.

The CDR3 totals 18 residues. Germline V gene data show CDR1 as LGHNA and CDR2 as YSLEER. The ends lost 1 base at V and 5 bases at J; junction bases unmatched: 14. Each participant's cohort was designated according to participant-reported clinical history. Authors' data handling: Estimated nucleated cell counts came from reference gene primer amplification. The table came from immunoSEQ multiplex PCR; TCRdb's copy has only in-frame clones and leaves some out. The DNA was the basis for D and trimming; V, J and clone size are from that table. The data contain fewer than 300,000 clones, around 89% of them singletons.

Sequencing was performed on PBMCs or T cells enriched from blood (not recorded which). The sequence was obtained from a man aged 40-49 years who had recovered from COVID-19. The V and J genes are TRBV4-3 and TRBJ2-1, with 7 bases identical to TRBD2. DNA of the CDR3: TGCGCCAGCAGCCAAGTGGGCAGCGGGACCTTAGGGGACAATGAGCAGTTCTTC. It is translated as CASSQVGSGTLGDNEQFF.